The rows below give T cell receptor beta chains drawn from one sample of a study of blood T cell repertoires in COVID-19. TCRdb's copy holds only in-frame clones and misses some; the assay was immunoSEQ multiplex PCR. The data contain approximately 88,000 clones, 75% to 90% of them singletons. Specimen: peripheral blood. These receptors all stem from a woman aged 80 or older with acute or convalescent COVID-19. The conserved cysteine and the conserved F or W are not part of the CDR3 here.

V	J	CDR3
TRBV20-1	TRBJ1-2	SARVPGGYT
TRBV19	TRBJ1-2	ASGRTGGGNYGYT
TRBV28	TRBJ1-3	ASSRDRAGNTIY
TRBV5-5	TRBJ1-4	ASRYAAGAAGEKLF
TRBV18	TRBJ1-2	ASSFGESSGLNGYT
TRBV3-1/TRBV3-2	TRBJ2-2	AATPGTGDTGELF
TRBV14	TRBJ1-6	ASSQVTRGTGSNSPLH
TRBV5-6	TRBJ2-3	ASSLSGSTDTQY
TRBV6-4	TRBJ1-1	ASPFDSAEAF
TRBV6-5	TRBJ2-1	ASSPSGSSYNEQF
TRBV10-3	TRBJ1-6	ATAAGELPGSYNSPLH
TRBV5-1	TRBJ2-3	ASSFLAGGGDTQY
TRBV24-1	TRBJ2-1	ATSDGGLGAINEQF
TRBV2	TRBJ1-3	ASRGGGPGGNTIY
TRBV6-5	TRBJ2-1	ASSQGLAEYNEQF
TRBV20-1	TRBJ2-7	SASTTYEQY
TRBV7-9	TRBJ1-4	ASSLAGAGEKLF
TRBV5-1	TRBJ2-7	ASSWDTYEQY
TRBV13	TRBJ2-7	ASSTTGGINEQY
TRBV2	TRBJ2-5	ASRLLAGGN
TRBV5-1	TRBJ1-4	ASSRTGDDEKLF
TRBV25-1	TRBJ2-5	ASSEWDRVIETQY